This section outlines one T cell receptor (beta chain) sequence together with its context. Repertoires were generated with immunoSEQ multiplex PCR, while TCRdb's copy carries only in-frame clones and drops some. The sample carries around 130,000 clones, about 96% recorded once. The data derive from a study of T cell changes during pregnancy in multiple sclerosis. Trimming at V came to 0 bases and at J to 4 bases, leaving 7 bases not matched to a gene. The CDR3 totals 16 residues. Germline V CDR1 and CDR2: SGDLS, YYNGEE. The chain uses TRBV9 and TRBJ2-1; 7 bases are shared with TRBD1. The receptor was isolated from a female donor with multiple sclerosis, enrolled in a pregnancy study. The sample here was peripheral blood, taken after pregnancy. CDR3 bases: TGTGCCAGCAGCGTAGGAAGGACAGGCGTGTACAATGAGCAGTTCTTC. It specifies CASSVGRTGVYNEQFF.